One and the same sample provided the 16 T cell receptor beta chains below, sequenced in a study of T-cell memory formation after mild COVID-19. TCRdb re-called the 5' RACE reads with MiXCR, one entry per CDR3 protein. The table lists more than 350,000 distinct CDR3 sequences, roughly 20% of them singletons. What was sequenced was PBMCs or a T cell subset sorted from them (not recorded which). Receptors were obtained from an adult woman who had mild COVID-19 (a few samples of this study predate the infection). Cell type and time point are not known.

There are a few counts of this clonotype. The CDR3 loop is CASSYGASSGSYETQYF. DNA for the CDR3: TGTGCCAGCAGTTATGGGGCGTCTAGCGGGAGTTACGAGACCCAGTACTTC. The genes are TRBV6-5 and TRBJ2-5; 10 positions agree with TRBD2. Trimming removed 3 bases from V and 5 bases from J; junction bases left unmatched: 12. Per germline, CDR1 MNHEY and CDR2 SVGAGI. This CDR3 has 17 amino acids.

This clonotype was observed at least ten times. The chain couples TRBV4-1 to TRBJ2-7; 7 bases are shared with TRBD1. CDR3 length: 16 amino acids. CDR1 MGHRA and CDR2 YSYEKL come from the germline V gene. Germline trimming cut 0 bases from V and 2 bases from J; bases unmatched to any gene: 7. The CDR3 DNA reads as TGCGCCAGCAGCCAAGAGACAGGGAGTCCCACCTACGAGCAGTACTTC. The encoded protein is CASSQETGSPTYEQYF.

This clonotype has only a few counts. The V gene is TRBV12-3 or TRBV12-4, the J gene TRBJ2-7; 9 nucleotides line up with TRBD2. Trimming cost V 8 bases and J 1 base; bases outside gene matches: 9. The CDR3 is 15 amino acids. The CDR3 DNA is TGTGCCAGCTCGCGGGGGGGAGCGGGATCCTACGAGCAGTACTTC. This codes for CASSRGGAGSYEQYF.

This clonotype was counted only a few times. The CDR3 sequence is CASSPTGGPYTEAFF. Here the CDR3 DNA reads TGTGCCAGCTCACCAACGGGGGGGCCGTACACTGAAGCTTTCTTT. The chain joins TRBV18 to TRBJ1-1, with D possibly being TRBD1 (6 bases). The CDR3 spans 15 residues. The germline CDR1 and CDR2 sequences are KGHSH and LQKENI. The germline V and J ends were trimmed by 2 bases and 3 bases, with 13 bases remaining between them.

This clonotype was observed a handful of times. The CDR3 sequence: CAWSVGNQPQHF. The CDR3 nucleotides read TGTGCCTGGAGTGTGGGCAATCAGCCCCAGCATTTT. The chain employs TRBV30 and TRBJ1-5; D is undetermined. Germline-derived CDR1 and CDR2 are GTSNPN and SVGIG (reference sequence). V shed 0 bases and J shed 2 bases, with 2 bases lying between them. The CDR3 has 12 amino acids.

This clonotype was observed a few times. V usage is TRBV6-5 and J usage is TRBJ2-1; weak D call: TRBD2 (6 bases). The CDR3 covers 14 residues. The germline V gene encodes CDR1 MNHEY and CDR2 SVGAGI. Trimming cost V 6 bases and J 7 bases, with 16 bases left between them. The CDR3 sequence: CASRESRLGNEQFF. In DNA, the CDR3 is TGTGCCAGCAGGGAATCGAGACTAGGGAATGAGCAGTTCTTC.

This clonotype was picked up one time. The gene calls are TRBV10-3 and TRBJ1-2, with D possibly matching TRBD1 (6 bases). Trimming removed 3 bases from V and 4 bases from J, with 12 bases in between. Germline loops: CDR1 ENHRY, CDR2 SYGVKD. The CDR3 runs to 14 residues. CDR3 sequence reads: CAISDLGGSYGYTF. The CDR3 DNA follows: TGTGCCATCAGTGACCTCGGGGGCAGCTATGGCTACACCTTC.

The chain recombines TRBV13 with TRBJ1-1, with a tentative D call TRBD1 (6 bases). This CDR3 comprises 14 residues. Germline CDR1 is PRHDT and CDR2 is FYEKMQ (reference sequence). Trimming stripped 3 bases from V and 2 bases from J, with 10 bases between. This CDR3 is CASSFEGDNTEAFF. The CDR3 bases are TGTGCCAGCAGCTTCGAGGGGGATAACACTGAAGCTTTCTTT.

The chain has TRBV5-6 and TRBJ2-7, with D perhaps given as TRBD1 or TRBD2 (5 bases each). The CDR3 loop spans 15 amino acids. V was shortened by 4 bases and J by 2 bases, with 16 bases between the two germline ends. The germline V gene encodes CDR1 SGHDT and CDR2 YYEEEE. The CDR3 protein is CASSERGISTYEQYF. CDR3 in DNA: TGTGCCAGCAGCGAGAGGGGAATTTCAACCTACGAGCAGTACTTC.

This clonotype was counted between two and nine times. The J gene is TRBJ2-1, the V gene TRBV7-8, with 11 bases that match TRBD2. The CDR3 is made up of 19 amino acids. CDR1 and CDR2 (germline): SGHVS, FQNEAQ. Trimming cost V 0 bases and J 0 bases; bases outside gene matches: 7. CDR3 residues: CASSLAPSGRSRSYNEQFF. The CDR3 DNA sequence: TGTGCCAGCAGCTTAGCGCCTAGCGGGAGGTCCCGCTCCTACAATGAGCAGTTCTTC.

The gene calls are TRBV4-1 and TRBJ1-1; a weak D match, TRBD1 (5 bases). Trimming removed 4 bases at V and 3 bases at J, with 12 bases between. Germline V gives CDR1 MGHRA, CDR2 YSYEKL. This CDR3 spans 14 amino acids. Written as DNA, the CDR3 is TGCGCCAGCAGCCCGGAGGGACTCGACACTGAAGCTTTCTTT. Protein product: CASSPEGLDTEAFF.

This clonotype was picked up a small number of times. The V gene is TRBV5-4, the J gene TRBJ2-5; D might be TRBD1 (5 bases). This CDR3 is 13 amino acids long. Germline V gives CDR1 SGHNT, CDR2 YYREEE (reference sequence). The V gene lost 4 bases and the J gene lost 9 bases, with 16 bases spanning the gap. The CDR3: CASSRLGKGAQYF. CDR3 DNA: TGTGCCAGCAGCCGACTTGGAAAAGGGGCCCAGTACTTC.

This clonotype was counted many times. The chain is built from TRBV27 and TRBJ2-7, with D uncertain. This CDR3 spans 15 amino acids. Trimming removed 0 bases at V and 9 bases at J, with 18 bases between. Germline V CDR1 and CDR2: MNHEY, SMNVEV (reference sequence). For the CDR3, the DNA is TGTGCCAGCAGTTTATCCCCACGTTTGGGCATGGCGCAGTACTTC. Protein: CASSLSPRLGMAQYF.

The chain links TRBV19 to TRBJ2-2; D possibly corresponds to TRBD2 (5 bases). This CDR3 has 16 amino acids. Between the trimmed V and J ends, which lost 1 base and 3 bases, there was a span of 12 bases. Germline V gene data show CDR1 as LNHDA and CDR2 as SQIVND (reference sequence). The CDR3 loop reads CASSIGSGYDTGELFF. Written as DNA, the CDR3 is TGTGCCAGTAGTATAGGGTCGGGGTACGACACCGGGGAGCTGTTTTTT.

This chain connects TRBV11-1 to TRBJ1-6, with D maybe TRBD1 (5 bases). Trimming took 6 bases from V and 7 from J, leaving 16 bases between them. This CDR3 is 15 amino acids long. Germline-derived CDR1 and CDR2 are SGHAT and FQDESV (reference sequence). This CDR3 reads CASRAQGRMNSPLHF. The CDR3 DNA follows: TGTGCCAGCAGGGCCCAGGGCAGGATGAATTCACCCCTCCACTTT. The variable domain in full, with the rest retrieved from reference TRBV11-1 and TRBJ1-6, is EAEVAQSPRYKITEKSQAVAFWCDPISGHATLYWYRQILGQGPELLVQFQDESVVDDSQLPKDRFSAERLKGVDSTLKIQPAELGDSAMYLCASRAQGRMNSPLHFGNGTRLTVT.

The chain has TRBV4-3 and TRBJ1-5; possibly TRBD1 for D (6 bases). This CDR3 region has 19 residues. Germline V gene lookup returns CDR1 LGHNA and CDR2 YSLEER. With 0 bases removed from V and 4 bases from J, the gap between germline ends came to 22 bases. CDR3 sequence reads: CASSQDLGGGGWWNQPQHF. CDR3 nucleotides: TGCGCCAGCAGCCAAGACCTGGGGGGAGGGGGTTGGTGGAATCAGCCCCAGCATTTT.